This T cell receptor beta chain comes out of a study of beta chain features in type 1 diabetes. V trimming: 2 bases; J trimming: 6 bases; junction bases outside the gene matches: 10. The CDR3 runs 16 residues. Germline V lookup: CDR1 MNHEY, CDR2 SVGAGI. The entirety of the isolated RNA underwent reverse transcription, so expressed TCRB transcripts were sequenced. The method was immunoSEQ multiplex PCR; TCRdb's version includes in-frame clones alone and lacks a portion of them. The data show 330,000 or so clones, with around 15% seen just once and more than 6.5% held by the top ten. The rearrangement uses TRBV6-5 and TRBJ2-3, with 8 positions matching TRBD2. The sequence came from a man younger than 40 in good health. Sequences were obtained from central memory CD4+ T cells from blood. The CDR3 sequence: CASSYLAGAGRDTQYF. CDR3 bases: TGTGCCAGCAGTTACCTAGCGGGCGCTGGGAGGGATACGCAGTATTTT.